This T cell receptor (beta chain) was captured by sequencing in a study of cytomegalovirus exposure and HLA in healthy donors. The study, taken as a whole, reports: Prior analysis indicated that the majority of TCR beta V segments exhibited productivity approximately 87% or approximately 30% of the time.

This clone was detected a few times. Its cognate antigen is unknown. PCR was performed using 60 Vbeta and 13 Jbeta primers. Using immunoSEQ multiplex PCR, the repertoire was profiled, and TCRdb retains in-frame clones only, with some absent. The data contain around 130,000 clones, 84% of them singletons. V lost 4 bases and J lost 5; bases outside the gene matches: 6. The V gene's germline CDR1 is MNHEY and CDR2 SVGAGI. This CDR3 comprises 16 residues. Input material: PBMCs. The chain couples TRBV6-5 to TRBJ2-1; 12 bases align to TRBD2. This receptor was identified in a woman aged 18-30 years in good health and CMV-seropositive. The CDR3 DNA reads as TGTGCCAGCAGTTCAACTAGCGGGGGGATACACAATGAGCAGTTCTTC. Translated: CASSSTSGGIHNEQFF.